The source of this TCR beta chain is a study of shared clonotypes between healthy human individuals. The overall study: Researchers assigned three CD4 naive, three CD4 memory, two CD8 naive and one CD8 memory plate to each donor.

Every subset had its genomic DNA shared out evenly among several immunoSEQ plates. Around 30,000 T cell genomes (about 0.2 ug DNA) went into each sorted-subset replicate. TCRdb's table, derived via immunoSEQ multiplex PCR, lists solely in-frame clones and lacks some. Of about 2 million clones listed, just under 95% are singletons. Germline V gene lookup returns CDR1 SGHDT and CDR2 YYEEEE. The CDR3 extends over 15 amino acids. With V trimmed by 3 bases and J by 5 bases, 2 bases remained unmatched. Naive CD8 cells, CD45RO-negative and positively selected for CCR7, excluded terminally differentiated effector memory CD45RA+ cells. Those who donated were healthy HIV-negative adults, with no recent acute infections or vaccinations reported.

Sequencing was done on a sample of naive CD8+ T cells sorted from blood. The TCR was taken from a man aged 18 to 30 in good health. This chain uses TRBV5-6 with TRBJ2-3, with 14 bases aligning to TRBD2. The CDR3 spells CASSSGLAGGDTQYF. The CDR3 nucleotides are TGTGCCAGCAGCTCCGGACTAGCGGGGGGAGATACGCAGTATTTT.